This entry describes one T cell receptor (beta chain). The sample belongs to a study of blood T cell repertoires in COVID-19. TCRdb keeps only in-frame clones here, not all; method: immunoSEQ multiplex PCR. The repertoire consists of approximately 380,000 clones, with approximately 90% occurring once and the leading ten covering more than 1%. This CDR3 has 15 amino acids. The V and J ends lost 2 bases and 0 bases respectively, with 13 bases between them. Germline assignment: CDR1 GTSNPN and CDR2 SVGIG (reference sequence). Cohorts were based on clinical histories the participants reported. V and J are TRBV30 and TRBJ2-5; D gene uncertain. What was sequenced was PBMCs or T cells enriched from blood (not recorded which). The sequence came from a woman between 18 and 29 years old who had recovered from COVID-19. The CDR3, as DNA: TGTGCCTGGAGTACTACCTTGGCGTACCAAGAGACCCAGTACTTC. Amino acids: CAWSTTLAYQETQYF.